This T cell receptor beta chain was identified in a study of tumor-infiltrating lymphocytes in localized non-small cell lung cancer (TCRdb year 2021). A note on the overall study: Several histologies were represented in the cohort, which also included both smokers and never-smokers as well as patients whose samples were collected after neoadjuvant chemotherapy. Each patient provided resected tumor tissue plus uninvolved lung tissue from the same patient, with the uninvolved lung tissue described as non-adjacent to the tumor. The same patients underwent several integrated assays, with TCR sequencing performed together with flow cytometry, multiplex immunofluorescence, RNA-seq, exome sequencing and proteomics. The overall ICON cohort comprised over 140 surgical patients with localized non-small cell lung cancer whose tumors were resected. A total of around 50 patients were part of the paired comparison of immunoSEQ T-cell fraction between tumor and uninvolved lung. Results the study describes overall, beyond this receptor: Because different pieces of the same tissue were used for different assays, technical variation could not be separated from intratumor heterogeneity. Assay coverage varied across patients depending on available tissue quantity, so only a subset of the cohort had TCR sequencing. No difference in TCR-derived T-cell fraction was observed between the flow cytometry-defined immunotypes IM1 (good prognosis) and IM2 (poor prognosis). Higher T cell infiltration in tumors than in uninvolved lung tissue was supported by TCRbeta sequencing, consistent with immunofluorescence CD3 counts.

The T-cell fraction in tumor and uninvolved lung tissue was provided by TCR sequencing with the immunoSEQ assay. The authors' pipeline ran thus. For survival analysis, patients were divided into high (upper tertile) and low (lower two tertiles) T-cell fraction groups, which were compared by log-rank test. A signed-rank test was used to test differences in T-cell fraction between paired tumor and uninvolved lung samples. TCRdb took this table from immuneACCESS and kept in-frame rearrangements with V and J called. Such tables lack part of the clones; where checked against another copy, unresolved V genes explain under half of the gap, and the rest is unexplained. V and J calls and clone size are given by that table; D and trimming were obtained from the DNA. Here the sample has roughly 7,000 clones; roughly 69% occur a single time. The ten biggest clones cover less than 8.5% of the sample. ICON enrollment began in early 2016, and the last patient was enrolled in late 2018. From a subcohort of 76 patients, fresh tumor and matched uninvolved tissue were collected for in-depth immune analyses, including TCR sequencing. No cell sorting was done, and TCR sequencing was instead run on DNA isolated from bulk tissue.

Turning to this clone: Its antigen has not been determined. No base-level quality is on record; no much larger clone is a single base apart.

Taken from the germline V gene (reference sequence), the CDR1 and CDR2 loops are LNHDA and SQIVND. The V and J ends are trimmed by 7 bases and 4 bases, leaving 17 bases between them. The CDR3 contains 15 residues, cysteine and phenylalanine counted. Just the 45-base CDR3 DNA is kept, in frame starting at base 1. The chain joins TRBV19 to TRBJ1-5; the D gene is unclear. Sequencing was performed on uninvolved lung tissue not adjacent to the tumor. The clonotype comes from a human donor with non-small cell lung cancer. Read as DNA, the sequence is TGTGCCAGTACCGATGGGTGGGGTGATAATCAGCCCCAGCATTTT. Translated, it gives CASTDGWGDNQPQHF.